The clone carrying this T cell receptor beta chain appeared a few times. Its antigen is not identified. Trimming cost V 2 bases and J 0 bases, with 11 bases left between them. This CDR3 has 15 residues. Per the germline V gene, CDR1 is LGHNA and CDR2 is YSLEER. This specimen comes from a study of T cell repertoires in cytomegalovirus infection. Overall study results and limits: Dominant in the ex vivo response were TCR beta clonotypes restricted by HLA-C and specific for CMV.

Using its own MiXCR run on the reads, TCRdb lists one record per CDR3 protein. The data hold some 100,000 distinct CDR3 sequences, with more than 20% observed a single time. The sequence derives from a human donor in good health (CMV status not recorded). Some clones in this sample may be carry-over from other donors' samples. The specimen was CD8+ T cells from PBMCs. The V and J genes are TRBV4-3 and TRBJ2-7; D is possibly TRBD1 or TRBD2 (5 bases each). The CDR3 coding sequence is TGCGCCAGCAGCCAACTTAGGGACGCCTCCTACGAGCAGTACTTC. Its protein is CASSQLRDASYEQYF.